This T cell receptor beta chain came from a study of blood T cell repertoires in COVID-19. Those enrolled, adults aged roughly 18 to 89 years, came from 24 US areas. Donors were grouped by their self-reported clinical history. No more than 2 weeks before study entry, exposed participants had met a case of COVID-19. In the authors' workflow: Estimates of nucleated cell counts were drawn from the amplification of reference gene primers. Sequenced by immunoSEQ multiplex PCR; TCRdb stores in-frame clones only, minus some. Clone size and the V and J calls come from that table; the DNA yielded D and trimming. The data contain about 350,000 clones, 85% to 90% of them singletons. This receptor was identified in a woman in her 30s who had been exposed to COVID-19. The sequenced sample was PBMCs or T cells enriched from blood (not recorded which).

DNA of the CDR3: TGTGCCAGCAGCCCGGCAGGGGGCGCAAGGCCCTATGGCTACACCTTC. It translates to CASSPAGGARPYGYTF. The rearrangement uses TRBV13 and TRBJ1-2; TRBD1 aligns across 8 bases. The CDR3 consists of 16 residues. Germline CDR1 reads PRHDT; CDR2 reads FYEKMQ (reference sequence). V lost 5 bases, J lost 4 bases, and 12 bases stayed unmatched.